This is a list of T cell receptor beta chains from one sample in a study of T cell repertoires in cytomegalovirus infection. Antigen specificity for these receptors is unknown. One entry per CDR3 protein results from TCRdb running MiXCR on the reads. The sample has approximately 910,000 distinct CDR3 sequences, 25% to 40% seen once; the top ten hold under 15%. Sequencing used cultured CD8+ T cells from PBMCs, obtained from culture after CMV antigen stimulation. The receptors stem from a human donor in good health (CMV status not recorded). Some clones in this sample may be carry-over from other donors' samples. Each CDR3 is given with its conserved first and last residue. D genes are given only for firm matches. Size tells how often a clone was seen (once, few, many) or the class of an expanded clone, and some rows leave it out.

v_gene: TRBV7-9; abundance: .; d_gene: .; j_gene: TRBJ1-5; CDR3aa: CASSPPRGAEEGNQPQHF; CDR3nt: TGTGCCAGCAGCCCCCCAAGGGGGGCAGAGGAGGGCAATCAGCCCCAGCATTTT
v_gene: TRBV7-8; abundance: .; d_gene: .; j_gene: TRBJ2-3; CDR3aa: CASSYLRGLRDTQYF; CDR3nt: TGTGCCAGCAGCTACCTTAGGGGGTTGAGGGACACGCAGTATTTT
v_gene: TRBV2; abundance: few; d_gene: TRBD1; j_gene: TRBJ2-1; CDR3aa: CASSSRSGTGGLEQFF; CDR3nt: TGTGCCAGCAGTTCCCGATCCGGGACAGGGGGCTTGGAGCAGTTCTTC
v_gene: TRBV5-1; abundance: .; d_gene: .; j_gene: TRBJ2-5; CDR3aa: CASSSETDSLETQYF; CDR3nt: TGCGCCAGCAGCAGTGAGACAGATTCCCTGGAGACCCAGTACTTC
v_gene: TRBV6-6; abundance: few; d_gene: .; j_gene: TRBJ2-1; CDR3aa: CASSTWEGQNSYNEQFF; CDR3nt: TGTGCCAGCAGTACCTGGGAGGGACAAAACTCCTACAATGAGCAGTTCTTC
v_gene: TRBV19; abundance: .; d_gene: .; j_gene: TRBJ1-1; CDR3aa: CASTIGGTEAFF; CDR3nt: TGTGCCAGCACTATAGGGGGGACTGAAGCTTTCTTT
v_gene: TRBV9; abundance: .; d_gene: .; j_gene: TRBJ2-2; CDR3aa: CASSARPTGELFF; CDR3nt: TGTGCCAGCAGCGCCAGACCCACCGGGGAGCTGTTTTTT
v_gene: TRBV6-1; abundance: .; d_gene: .; j_gene: TRBJ1-2; CDR3aa: CASSDGAVWYGYTF; CDR3nt: TGTGCCAGCAGTGATGGAGCCGTCTGGTATGGCTACACCTTC
v_gene: TRBV6-1; abundance: .; d_gene: .; j_gene: TRBJ2-1; CDR3aa: CASSSGIIYNEQFF; CDR3nt: TGTGCCAGCAGTTCAGGAATTATCTACAATGAGCAGTTCTTC
v_gene: TRBV7-6; abundance: .; d_gene: TRBD2; j_gene: TRBJ2-1; CDR3aa: CASSSGGSPYNDQFF; CDR3nt: TGTGCCAGCAGCTCGGGGGGGTCCCCCTACAATGACCAGTTCTTC
v_gene: TRBV29-1; abundance: .; d_gene: TRBD1; j_gene: TRBJ1-4; CDR3aa: CSVGDTTGGVWYEKLFF; CDR3nt: TGCAGCGTTGGAGATACGACAGGGGGCGTCTGGTATGAAAAACTGTTTTTT
v_gene: TRBV6-5; abundance: few; d_gene: .; j_gene: TRBJ2-5; CDR3aa: CASGYSETQYF; CDR3nt: TGTGCCAGCGGCTACTCGGAGACCCAGTACTTC
v_gene: TRBV27; abundance: once; d_gene: .; j_gene: TRBJ2-3; CDR3aa: CASSPLGEGTDTQYF; CDR3nt: TGTGCCAGCAGTCCTCTCGGCGAGGGCACAGATACGCAGTATTTT
v_gene: TRBV5-4; abundance: .; d_gene: TRBD2; j_gene: TRBJ2-3; CDR3aa: CASSLLAGWSDTQYF; CDR3nt: TGTGCCAGCAGCTTACTAGCGGGATGGTCAGATACGCAGTATTTT
v_gene: TRBV12-3/TRBV12-4; abundance: .; d_gene: TRBD1; j_gene: TRBJ1-6; CDR3aa: CASSRGSYNSPLHF; CDR3nt: TGTGCCAGCAGCAGGGGGTCCTATAATTCACCCCTCCACTTT
v_gene: TRBV7-2; abundance: many; d_gene: .; j_gene: TRBJ1-2; CDR3aa: CASSLAGETANYGYTF; CDR3nt: TGTGCCAGCAGCTTAGCTGGTGAAACGGCTAACTATGGCTACACCTTC
v_gene: TRBV7-6; abundance: .; d_gene: .; j_gene: TRBJ1-2; CDR3aa: CASSLGPRRTDPWDYGYTF; CDR3nt: TGTGCCAGCAGCTTAGGTCCCCGACGGACAGATCCGTGGGACTATGGCTACACCTTC
v_gene: TRBV6-1; abundance: many; d_gene: .; j_gene: TRBJ1-1; CDR3aa: CASSGDTEAFF; CDR3nt: TGTGCCAGCTCCGGGGATACTGAAGCTTTCTTT
v_gene: TRBV13; abundance: .; d_gene: TRBD1; j_gene: TRBJ2-5; CDR3aa: CASSTTLTGEETQYF; CDR3nt: TGTGCCAGCAGCACCACCTTGACAGGGGAGGAGACCCAGTACTTC
v_gene: TRBV10-3; abundance: many; d_gene: TRBD1; j_gene: TRBJ2-1; CDR3aa: CAISEVNRGRSKNEQFF; CDR3nt: TGTGCCATCAGTGAGGTTAACAGGGGTCGAAGTAAGAATGAGCAGTTCTTC
v_gene: TRBV6-1; abundance: few; d_gene: .; j_gene: TRBJ2-7; CDR3aa: CASREVQSYEQYF; CDR3nt: TGTGCCAGCAGGGAGGTACAGTCCTACGAGCAGTACTTC
v_gene: TRBV25-1; abundance: .; d_gene: .; j_gene: TRBJ1-4; CDR3aa: CASSERGSSREKLFF; CDR3nt: TGTGCCAGCAGTGAAAGAGGGAGTTCAAGAGAAAAACTGTTTTTT
v_gene: TRBV6-2/TRBV6-3; abundance: .; d_gene: TRBD1; j_gene: TRBJ1-1; CDR3aa: CASSDEGQVMNTEAFF; CDR3nt: TGTGCCAGCAGTGACGAGGGACAGGTAATGAACACTGAAGCTTTCTTT
v_gene: TRBV28; abundance: few; d_gene: TRBD2; j_gene: TRBJ2-6; CDR3aa: CASRIAGGYGANVLTF; CDR3nt: TGTGCCAGCAGAATAGCGGGGGGCTATGGGGCCAACGTCCTGACTTTC
v_gene: TRBV6-6; abundance: .; d_gene: .; j_gene: TRBJ1-5; CDR3aa: CASSYSMDQPQHF; CDR3nt: TGTGCCAGCAGTTACTCGATGGATCAGCCCCAGCATTTT
v_gene: TRBV7-9; abundance: .; d_gene: .; j_gene: TRBJ1-5; CDR3aa: CASSLGARPQHF; CDR3nt: TGTGCCAGCAGCTTAGGCGCCAGGCCCCAGCATTTT